This T cell receptor beta chain was recovered during a study of T-cell memory formation after mild COVID-19. Notes on the study in general: Contracting CD4+ clones sat mainly in CM and EM; CD8+ in EMRA.

Trimming removed 1 base at V and 2 bases at J, with 12 bases between. This CDR3 contains 15 residues. From germline, CDR1 is MDHEN and CDR2 SYDVKM. This clonotype was seen ten or more times. The antigen remains undetermined. Constant-segment primers were used for 5'RACE, and the resulting TCR alpha and TCR beta cDNA libraries carried sample barcodes and UMIs. TCRdb analysed the 5' RACE reads with MiXCR anew, one entry per CDR3 protein. The sample yields under 250,000 distinct CDR3 sequences, approximately 15% seen once. The sequencing input was PBMCs or a T cell subset sorted from them (not recorded which). The origin of this receptor is an adult woman who had mild COVID-19 (a few samples of this study predate the infection). Cell type and time point are not known. This rearrangement joins TRBV28 to TRBJ2-7; possible D gene TRBD1, 5 bases. CDR3: CASSLYDSLTYEQYF. The CDR3 DNA reads TGTGCCAGCAGTTTATATGACAGTCTGACCTACGAGCAGTACTTC.